This T cell receptor beta chain stems from a study of blood T cell repertoires in COVID-19. The germline V gene encodes CDR1 SGHRS and CDR2 YFSETQ. The CDR3 loop spans 15 amino acids. V was cut by 5 bases and J by 0 bases, with 12 bases left in between. TCRdb's table, derived via immunoSEQ multiplex PCR, lists solely in-frame clones and lacks some. Among approximately 92,000 clones, around 84% were seen once, and the ten largest hold just under 2%. Sequenced material: peripheral blood. This sequence was found in a man in his 70s with active or convalescent COVID-19. V usage is TRBV5-1 and J usage is TRBJ2-1; maybe TRBD2 (6 bases). The CDR3 reads CASRDAGSSYNEQFF. CDR3 nucleotide sequence: TGCGCCAGCAGGGACGCGGGGAGCTCCTACAATGAGCAGTTCTTC. The entire variable domain, with the rest obtained from reference TRBV5-1 and TRBJ2-1, is as follows: KAGVTQTPRYLIKTRGQQVTLSCSPISGHRSVSWYQQTPGQGLQFLFEYFSETQRNKGNFPGRFSGRQFSNSRSEMNVSTLELGDSALYLCASRDAGSSYNEQFFGPGTRLTVL.